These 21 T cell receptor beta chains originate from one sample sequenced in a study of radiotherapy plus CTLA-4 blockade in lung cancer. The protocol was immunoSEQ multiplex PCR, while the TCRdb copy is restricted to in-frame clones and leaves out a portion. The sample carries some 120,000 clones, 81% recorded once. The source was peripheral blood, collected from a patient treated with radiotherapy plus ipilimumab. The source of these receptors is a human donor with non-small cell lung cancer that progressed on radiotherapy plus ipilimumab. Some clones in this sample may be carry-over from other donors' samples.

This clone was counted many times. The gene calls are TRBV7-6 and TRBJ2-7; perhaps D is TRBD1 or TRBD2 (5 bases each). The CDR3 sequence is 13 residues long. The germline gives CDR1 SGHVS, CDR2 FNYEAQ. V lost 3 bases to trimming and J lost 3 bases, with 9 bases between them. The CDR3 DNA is TGTGCCAGCAGCTTGGGACCGAACTACGAGCAGTACTTC. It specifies CASSLGPNYEQYF.

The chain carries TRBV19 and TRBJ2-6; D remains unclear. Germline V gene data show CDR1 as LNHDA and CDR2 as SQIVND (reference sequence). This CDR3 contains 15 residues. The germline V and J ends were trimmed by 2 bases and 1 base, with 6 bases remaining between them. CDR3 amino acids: CASSIIGSGANVLTF. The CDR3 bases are TGTGCCAGTAGTATAATCGGTTCTGGGGCCAACGTCCTGACTTTC.

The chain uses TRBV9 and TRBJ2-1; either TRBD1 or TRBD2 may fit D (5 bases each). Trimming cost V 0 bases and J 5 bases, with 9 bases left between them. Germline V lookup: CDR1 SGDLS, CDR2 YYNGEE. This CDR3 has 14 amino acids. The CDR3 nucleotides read TGTGCCAGCAGCGTAGTAGGGACCCACAATGAGCAGTTCTTC. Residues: CASSVVGTHNEQFF.

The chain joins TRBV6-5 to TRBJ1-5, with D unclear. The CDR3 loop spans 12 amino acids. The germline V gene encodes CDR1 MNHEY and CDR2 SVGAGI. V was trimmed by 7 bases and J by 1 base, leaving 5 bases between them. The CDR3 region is CASKGSNQPQHF. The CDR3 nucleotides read TGTGCCAGCAAAGGGAGCAATCAGCCCCAGCATTTT.

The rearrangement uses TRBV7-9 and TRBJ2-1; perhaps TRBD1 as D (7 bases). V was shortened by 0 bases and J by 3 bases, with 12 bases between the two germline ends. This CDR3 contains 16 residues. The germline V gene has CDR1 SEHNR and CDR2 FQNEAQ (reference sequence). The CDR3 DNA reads TGTGCCAGCAGCTTAGCCGACAGGGAGGACTACAATGAGCAGTTCTTC. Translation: CASSLADREDYNEQFF.

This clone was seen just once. The CDR3 DNA reads as TGCGCCAGCAGCCAAGACACCTTTGGAAATCAGCCCCAGCATTTT. Translating gives CASSQDTFGNQPQHF. The rearrangement joins TRBV4-3 to TRBJ1-5; D call uncertain. Deletions cut 0 bases from V and 4 bases from J, with 10 bases between. This CDR3 contains 15 residues. Germline-derived CDR1 and CDR2 are LGHNA and YSLEER.

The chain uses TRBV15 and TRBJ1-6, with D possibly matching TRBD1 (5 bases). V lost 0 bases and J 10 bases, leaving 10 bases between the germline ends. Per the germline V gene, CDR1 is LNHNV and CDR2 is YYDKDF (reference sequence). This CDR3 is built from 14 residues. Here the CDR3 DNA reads TGTGCCACCAGCAGAGATCAGGGTGTATCACCCCTCCACTTT. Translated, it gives CATSRDQGVSPLHF.

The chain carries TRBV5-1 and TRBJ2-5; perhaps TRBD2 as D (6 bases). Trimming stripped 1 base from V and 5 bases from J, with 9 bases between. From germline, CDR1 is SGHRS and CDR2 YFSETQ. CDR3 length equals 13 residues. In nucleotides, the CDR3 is TGCGCCAGCAGCTTGAGTCTAGCGGAGACCCAGTACTTC. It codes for CASSLSLAETQYF.

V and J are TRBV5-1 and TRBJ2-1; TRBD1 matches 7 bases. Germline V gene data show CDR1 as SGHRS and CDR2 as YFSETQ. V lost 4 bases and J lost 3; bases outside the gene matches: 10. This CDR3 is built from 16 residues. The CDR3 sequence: CASSPWSGTVYNEQFF. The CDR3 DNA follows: TGCGCCAGCAGCCCCTGGTCCGGGACAGTCTACAATGAGCAGTTCTTC. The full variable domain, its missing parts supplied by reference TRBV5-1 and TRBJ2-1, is KAGVTQTPRYLIKTRGQQVTLSCSPISGHRSVSWYQQTPGQGLQFLFEYFSETQRNKGNFPGRFSGRQFSNSRSEMNVSTLELGDSALYLCASSPWSGTVYNEQFFGPGTRLTVL.

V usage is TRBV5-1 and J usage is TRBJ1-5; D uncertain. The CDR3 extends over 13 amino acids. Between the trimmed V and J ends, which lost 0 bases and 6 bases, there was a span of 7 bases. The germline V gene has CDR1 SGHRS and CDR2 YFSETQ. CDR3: CASSLAVGQPQHF. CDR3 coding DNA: TGCGCCAGCAGCTTGGCCGTGGGTCAGCCCCAGCATTTT.

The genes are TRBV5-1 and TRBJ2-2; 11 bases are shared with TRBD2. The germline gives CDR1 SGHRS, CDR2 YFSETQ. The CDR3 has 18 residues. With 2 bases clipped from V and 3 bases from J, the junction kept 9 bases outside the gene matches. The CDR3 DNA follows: TGCGCCAGCAGCTTACCGGGACTAGCGGCCGGGGACACCGGGGAGCTGTTTTTT. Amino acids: CASSLPGLAAGDTGELFF.

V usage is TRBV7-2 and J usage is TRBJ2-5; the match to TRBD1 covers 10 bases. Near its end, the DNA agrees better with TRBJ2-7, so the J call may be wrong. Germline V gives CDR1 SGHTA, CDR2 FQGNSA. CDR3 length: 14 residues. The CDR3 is CASSFRTGGYEQYF. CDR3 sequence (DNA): TGTGCCAGCAGCTTTAGGACAGGGGGCTACGAGCAGTACTTC.

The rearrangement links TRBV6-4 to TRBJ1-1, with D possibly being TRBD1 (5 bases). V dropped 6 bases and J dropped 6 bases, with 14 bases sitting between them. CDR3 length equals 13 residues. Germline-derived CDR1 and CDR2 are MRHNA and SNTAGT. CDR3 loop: CASRITRGAEAFF. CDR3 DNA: TGTGCCAGCAGAATAACCCGGGGGGCTGAAGCTTTCTTT.

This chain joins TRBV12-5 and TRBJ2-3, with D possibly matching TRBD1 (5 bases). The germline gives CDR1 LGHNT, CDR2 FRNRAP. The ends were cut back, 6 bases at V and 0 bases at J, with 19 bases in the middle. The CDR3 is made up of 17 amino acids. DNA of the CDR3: TGTGCTAGTGGGAGATTTGGAAGGGGCATAAGCACAGATACGCAGTATTTT. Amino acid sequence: CASGRFGRGISTDTQYF.

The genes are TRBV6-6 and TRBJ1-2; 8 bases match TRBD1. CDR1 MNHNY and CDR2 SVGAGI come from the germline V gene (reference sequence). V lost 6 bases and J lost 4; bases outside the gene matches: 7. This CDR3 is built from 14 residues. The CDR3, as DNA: TGTGCCAGCAGCACACAGGGGGGAGGCTATGGCTACACCTTC. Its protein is CASSTQGGGYGYTF.

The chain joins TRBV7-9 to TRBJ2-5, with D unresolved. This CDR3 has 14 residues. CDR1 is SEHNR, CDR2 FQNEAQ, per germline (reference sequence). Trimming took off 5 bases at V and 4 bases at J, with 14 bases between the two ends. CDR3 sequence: CASSLGPTRETQYF. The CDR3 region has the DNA TGTGCCAGCAGCCTTGGTCCCACCAGAGAGACCCAGTACTTC.

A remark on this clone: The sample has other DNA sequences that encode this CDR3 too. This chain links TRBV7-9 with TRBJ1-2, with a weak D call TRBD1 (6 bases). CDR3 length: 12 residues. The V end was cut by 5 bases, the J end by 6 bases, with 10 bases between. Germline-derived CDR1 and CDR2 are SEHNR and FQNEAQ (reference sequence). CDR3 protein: CASSPTGDGYTF. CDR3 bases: TGTGCCAGCAGCCCGACAGGAGATGGCTACACCTTC.

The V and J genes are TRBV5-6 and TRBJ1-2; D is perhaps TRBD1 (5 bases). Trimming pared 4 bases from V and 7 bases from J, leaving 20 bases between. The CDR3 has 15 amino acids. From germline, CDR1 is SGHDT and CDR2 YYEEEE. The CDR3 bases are TGTGCCAGCAGCCCACCCCCAGCGGCAGGGAGTGGCTACACCTTC. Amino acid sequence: CASSPPPAAGSGYTF. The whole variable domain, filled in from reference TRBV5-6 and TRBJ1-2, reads DAGVTQSPTHLIKTRGQQVTLRCSPKSGHDTVSWYQQALGQGPQFIFQYYEEEERQRGNFPDRFSGHQFPNYSSELNVNALLLGDSALYLCASSPPPAAGSGYTFGSGTRLTVV.

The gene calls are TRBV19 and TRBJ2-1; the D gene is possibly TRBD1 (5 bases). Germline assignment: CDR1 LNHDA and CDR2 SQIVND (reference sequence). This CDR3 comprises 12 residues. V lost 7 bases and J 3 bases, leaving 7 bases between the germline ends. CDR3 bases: TGTGCCAGTAAGACAGACTACAATGAGCAGTTCTTC. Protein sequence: CASKTDYNEQFF.

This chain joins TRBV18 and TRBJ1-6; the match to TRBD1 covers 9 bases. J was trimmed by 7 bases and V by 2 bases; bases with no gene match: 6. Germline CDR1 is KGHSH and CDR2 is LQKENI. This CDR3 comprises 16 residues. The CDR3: CASSPTGGIGNSPLHF. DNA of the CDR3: TGTGCCAGCTCACCAACAGGGGGCATCGGAAATTCACCCCTCCACTTT. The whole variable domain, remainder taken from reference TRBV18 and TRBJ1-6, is NAGVMQNPRHLVRRRGQEARLRCSPMKGHSHVYWYRQLPEEGLKFMVYLQKENIIDESGMPKERFSAEFPKEGPSILRIQQVVRGDSAAYFCASSPTGGIGNSPLHFGNGTRLTVT.

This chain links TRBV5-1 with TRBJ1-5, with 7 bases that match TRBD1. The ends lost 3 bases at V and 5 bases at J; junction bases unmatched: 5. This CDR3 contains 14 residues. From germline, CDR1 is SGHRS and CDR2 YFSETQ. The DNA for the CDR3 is TGCGCCAGCAGCTGGGACGACAGGGATCAGCCCCAGCATTTT. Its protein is CASSWDDRDQPQHF.